Listed below are T cell receptor beta chains from one sample, sequenced in a study of cytomegalovirus exposure and HLA in healthy donors. Generated by immunoSEQ multiplex PCR, the TCRdb table keeps only in-frame clones and is missing some. In the table there are over 150,000 clones, 70% to 85% of which are singletons. Sequenced: PBMCs. The receptors originated from a young man in good health and CMV-seronegative. CDR3s include the opening cysteine and the closing phenylalanine or tryptophan. The D gene is left open where the match is weak. Rows may omit the clone size; those that give it use once, few, many or a size class.

j_call clone_size v_call d_call cdr3_nt cdr3_aa
TRBJ1-4 few TRBV27 TRBD1 TGTGCCAGCAGTTCTGACAGGGGAGATGAAAAACTGTTTTTT CASSSDRGDEKLFF
TRBJ1-1 - TRBV5-1 - TGCGCCAGCAGCCAGGCACCGTATACCGAAGCTTTCTTT CASSQAPYTEAFF
TRBJ1-1 - TRBV6-5 - TGTGCCAGCAGTTACTCTGCAGTTCTTATGAACACTGAAGCTTTCTTT CASSYSAVLMNTEAFF
TRBJ1-1 - TRBV7-8 - TGTGCCAGCAGCTTCGCGGGGCGAAACACTGAAGCTTTCTTT CASSFAGRNTEAFF
TRBJ1-2 - TRBV2 - TGTGCCAGCAGTGTATATGGAGGGGTCGGCTACACCTTC CASSVYGGVGYTF
TRBJ2-1 - TRBV11-2 TRBD2 TGTGCCAGCAGCCGGGGAGGGGTGAGCTCCTACAATGAGCAGTTCTTC CASSRGGVSSYNEQFF
TRBJ2-3 - TRBV9 - TGTGCCAGCAGTAAAGCGCCGGAGAGCGCAGATACGCAGTATTTT CASSKAPESADTQYF
TRBJ2-7 - TRBV4-1 TRBD2 TGCGCCAGCAGCCCTCGGGGGGGGATCTACGAGCAGTACTTC CASSPRGGIYEQYF
TRBJ2-1 - TRBV27 TRBD2 TGTGCCAGCAGTAAAGCGGGAGGAGTCTACAATGAGCAGTTCTTC CASSKAGGVYNEQFF
TRBJ1-3 - TRBV6-6 - TGTGCCAGCAGTTACAGAGGATCTGGAAACACCATATATTTT CASSYRGSGNTIYF
TRBJ1-2 few TRBV7-9 - TGTTCCAGCAGCTTAGGTTCCGGGGATGGCTACACCTTC CSSSLGSGDGYTF
TRBJ2-1 once TRBV14 TRBD2 TGTGCCAGCAGCCAAGTAGCGGGGGGCGGGAATGAGCAGTTCTTC CASSQVAGGGNEQFF
TRBJ1-1 - TRBV27 TRBD1 TGTGCCAGCAGTGCTCCGGGACAGTCTCGTAAAGCTTTCTTT CASSAPGQSRKAFF
TRBJ2-5 - TRBV2 - TGTGCCAGCAGTGGGAGTAGACAAGAGACCCAGTACTTC CASSGSRQETQYF
TRBJ1-2 - TRBV4-2 - TGTGCCAGCAGCCTGGCAGGGAACTATGGCTACACCTTC CASSLAGNYGYTF
TRBJ2-7 - TRBV11-3 TRBD1 TGTGCCAGCGGAAAAGACAGGGGGTACGAGCAGTACTTC CASGKDRGYEQYF
TRBJ1-1 - TRBV11-2 TRBD1 TGTGCCAGCAGCTTAGAGACAGGGGGCGAAGCTTTCTTT CASSLETGGEAFF
TRBJ2-7 - TRBV28 TRBD1 TGTGCCAGCAGTCTTTCGGGACAGGCCTACGAGCAGTACTTC CASSLSGQAYEQYF
TRBJ1-1 - TRBV28 - TGTGCCAGCAGTACCATCCCTCAGGCAGCTTTCTTT CASSTIPQAAFF
TRBJ2-6 few TRBV7-3 - TGTGCCAGCAGCCTCGGACAGACTTCCACCAACGTCCTGACTTTC CASSLGQTSTNVLTF
TRBJ2-3 few TRBV19 - TGTGCCAGTAGTATAGATCCTCCAGGGGTCCTCACAGATACGCAGTATTTT CASSIDPPGVLTDTQYF
TRBJ2-2 - TRBV4-1 - TGCGCCAGCAGCCCCCGAGGGCCTACGAACACCGGGGAGCTGTTTTTT CASSPRGPTNTGELFF
TRBJ2-5 - TRBV18 TRBD1 TGTGCCAGCTCACGTCAGGGGGACCAGTACTTC CASSRQGDQYF
TRBJ2-7 - TRBV7-9 TRBD2 TGTGCCAGCAGCTCTGGACTAGCGGGCTACGAGCAGTACTTC CASSSGLAGYEQYF
TRBJ2-3 - TRBV18 TRBD2 TGTGCCAGCCCGCCCGGGACTAGCGGGCCAGATACGCAGTATTTT CASPPGTSGPDTQYF
TRBJ2-2 - TRBV10-1 - TGCGCCAGCAGTGAGGTGCAGGCCGGGGAGCTGTTTTTT CASSEVQAGELFF
TRBJ2-5 - TRBV7-9 - TGTGCCAGCAGCTTGACAGGCAAAGAGACCCAGTACTTC CASSLTGKETQYF
TRBJ2-1 - TRBV29-1 TRBD2 TGCAGCGTCGCCGAGACTAGCGGATACAATGAGCAGTTCTTC CSVAETSGYNEQFF
TRBJ1-1 - TRBV19 - TGTGCCAGTGTTAGACCAGGGGCCGTTGAAGCTTTCTTT CASVRPGAVEAFF
TRBJ2-3 - TRBV7-2 TRBD1 TGTGCCAGCAGCCCTCGGGACAGGGTCACAGATACGCAGTATTTT CASSPRDRVTDTQYF
TRBJ1-1 - TRBV29-1 TRBD1 TGCAGCGTAACAGGGGGGGCCACTGAAGCTTTCTTT CSVTGGATEAFF
TRBJ2-1 once TRBV5-1 TRBD2 TGCGCCAGCAGCTTGCGGACTAGCGGATACAATGAGCAGTTCTTC CASSLRTSGYNEQFF
TRBJ2-2 - TRBV5-4 - TGTGCCAGCAGCTTACCGGGGGGCCTAGAGGAGGAGCTGTTTTTT CASSLPGGLEEELFF
TRBJ2-5 - TRBV18 - TGTGCCAGCTCCCCTGGGGCTCAAGAGACCCAGTACTTC CASSPGAQETQYF
TRBJ2-3 - TRBV5-1 TRBD1 TGCGCCAGCAGCTACGGACAGGCCGCAGATACGCAGTATTTT CASSYGQAADTQYF
TRBJ1-1 - TRBV10-2 - TGCGCCAGCAGTGACAGGGTAGGGGCCCCGAACACTGAAGCTTTCTTT CASSDRVGAPNTEAFF
TRBJ1-6 once TRBV9 - TGTGCCAGCAGGACGACAGTGGATTCACCCCTCCACTTT CASRTTVDSPLHF
TRBJ2-2 - TRBV2 - TGTGCCAGCAGTGGTGTTTTTCGGAACACCGGGGAGCTGTTTTTT CASSGVFRNTGELFF
TRBJ2-1 - TRBV11-3 TRBD2 TGTGCCAGCAGGTCTAGACTAGCGAATGAGCAGTTCTTC CASRSRLANEQFF
TRBJ2-1 - TRBV10-3 TRBD1 TGTGCCACAAGGGACAGCCACAATGAGCAGTTCTTC CATRDSHNEQFF
TRBJ2-2 once TRBV19 - TGTGCCAGTAGTAACCGAGCTCGGGGGGAGCTGTTTTTT CASSNRARGELFF
TRBJ1-6 few TRBV6-5 TRBD1 TGTGCCAGCAGTTCACAGGGGCCGAATTCACCCCTCCACTTT CASSSQGPNSPLHF
TRBJ2-6 - TRBV19 - TGTGCCAGTAGTCAGTCCTCTGGGGCCAACGTCCTGACTTTC CASSQSSGANVLTF
TRBJ2-4 - TRBV6-5 - TGTGCCAGCAGTTACAGATCGGGCATTCAGTACTTC CASSYRSGIQYF
TRBJ2-7 - TRBV15 TRBD1 TGTGCCACCAGCACTTGGACAGGGGGGGCCTACGAGCAGTACTTC CATSTWTGGAYEQYF
TRBJ2-3 - TRBV5-1 - TGCGCCAGCAGCTATTACACAGATACGCAGTATTTT CASSYYTDTQYF
TRBJ2-2 - TRBV12-2 - TGTGCAAGTCGCTTAGACGCTAGGCTAGGGGGCACCGGGGAGCTGTTTTTT CASRLDARLGGTGELFF
TRBJ1-5 - TRBV4-1 TRBD1 TGCGCCAGCAGCCAAGAAGAGGGACAGGTATATCAGCCCCAGCATTTT CASSQEEGQVYQPQHF
TRBJ2-7 - TRBV2 TRBD1 TGTGCCAGCAGTGCTCGACAGGGGACCTACGAGCAGTACTTC CASSARQGTYEQYF
TRBJ1-4 - TRBV6-1 TRBD1 TGTGCCAGCAGTGACGGGGACAGCGCCGCAACTAATGAAAAACTGTTTTTT CASSDGDSAATNEKLFF
TRBJ1-5 - TRBV6-1 TRBD1 TGTGCCAGCAACGACAGGGGAGGCAATCAGCCCCAGCATTTT CASNDRGGNQPQHF
TRBJ2-5 - TRBV27 TRBD2 TGTGCCAGCAGTTTACGGGGGGGCCAAAGAGAGACCCAGTACTTC CASSLRGGQRETQYF
TRBJ2-1 - TRBV9 TRBD1 TGTGCCAGCAGCGAAACAGGGGGCCATGGTGAGCAGTTCTTC CASSETGGHGEQFF
TRBJ2-1 - TRBV5-1 - TGCGCCAGCAGCTTGGGGGGCATGTCCTCCTACAATGAGCAGTTCTTC CASSLGGMSSYNEQFF
TRBJ2-3 - TRBV29-1 TRBD2 TGCAGCGTTGAACCGCCTAGCGGCTCCACAGATACGCAGTATTTT CSVEPPSGSTDTQYF
TRBJ2-7 - TRBV7-6 - TGTGCCAGCAGCTCCGGTAAAGGGGTCTACGAGCAGTACTTC CASSSGKGVYEQYF
TRBJ2-1 - TRBV29-1 TRBD2 TGCAGCGGATCGGGGGGGGCGGGGGCGCACAATGAGCAGTTCTTC CSGSGGAGAHNEQFF
TRBJ2-7 - TRBV4-1 TRBD2 TGCGCCAGCAGCCAAGGGTCACTAGCGGGAGGATACGAGCAGTACTTC CASSQGSLAGGYEQYF
TRBJ2-1 - TRBV6-1 - TGTGCCAGCAGTGGGTTTTGGCAGGGGACTGAGCAGTTCTTC CASSGFWQGTEQFF
TRBJ2-7 - TRBV7-9 - TGTGCCAGCAGCTTAGGTAGGGGGAAGCCGTACTTC CASSLGRGKPYF